This T cell receptor (beta chain) comes out of a study of cytomegalovirus exposure and HLA in healthy donors. Findings and caveats of the study: Across donors, sequencing depth was assumed by presence/absence analyses to be roughly uniform. The analysis excluded some indistinguishable V segments, including TRBV6-2 and TRBV6-3.

PCR primers comprised 60 Vbeta and 13 Jbeta primers. Assay: immunoSEQ multiplex PCR; the TCRdb copy retains only in-frame clones and omits some. The profile shows 150,000 to 200,000 clones, less than 90% of them singletons. Donors were nominally healthy when sampled, though unrecorded immune exposures were likely. Regarding this clone: Its specificity is not known.

This CDR3 comprises 14 residues. Sequencing was carried out using PBMCs. The chain joins TRBV21-1 to TRBJ1-5. TRBV21-1 is assigned pseudogene status. The receptor was derived from a male donor in good health and CMV-seropositive. CDR3 amino acids: CASSNRTNNQPQHF. The CDR3 region has the DNA TGTGCCAGCAGCAATAGGACTAACAATCAGCCCCAGCATTTT.